Sequencing of this T cell receptor beta chain was carried out in a study of cytomegalovirus exposure and HLA in healthy donors. J lost 10 bases, V lost 4 bases, and 7 bases had no gene match. The CDR3 runs 13 residues. Germline V gene sequence: CDR1 ENHRY, CDR2 SYGVKD. The PCR was carried out with 60 Vbeta primers and 13 Jbeta primers. Sequencing used immunoSEQ multiplex PCR; TCRdb keeps in-frame clones, though not all of them. The data show more than 100,000 clones, and the top ten clones hold about 1.6%. The receptor was isolated from a woman between 35 and 50 years old in good health and CMV-seronegative. The source material was PBMCs. The V and J genes are TRBV10-3 and TRBJ2-1; 7 nucleotides line up with TRBD2. CDR3 sequence: CAISGGGVSEQFF. In nucleotides, the CDR3 is TGTGCCATCAGTGGTGGGGGGGTAAGCGAGCAGTTCTTC.